The entry below gives a single TCR beta chain sequence along with its context. 5'RACE primed from the constant segment yielded TCR alpha and TCR beta cDNA libraries bearing sample barcodes and UMIs. TCRdb re-analysed the 5' RACE reads in MiXCR, keeping a single row per CDR3 protein. The table shows 140,000 or so distinct CDR3 sequences, with around 14% occurring only once. The data derive from a study of T-cell memory formation after mild COVID-19. Study context: Largely, TCR clusters stayed within a single donor.

V dropped 3 bases and J dropped 4 bases, with 16 bases sitting between them. Germline lookup yields CDR1 KGHSH and CDR2 LQKENI. The CDR3 covers 16 residues. V is TRBV18 and J is TRBJ2-1, with a possible D match to TRBD2 (5 bases). The source material was PBMCs or a T cell subset sorted from them (not recorded which). The TCR was taken from an adult woman who had mild COVID-19 (a few samples of this study predate the infection). Cell type and time point are not known. The CDR3 protein is CASSPYSPGGYNEQFF. DNA for the CDR3: TGTGCCAGCTCACCTTACAGTCCTGGAGGATACAATGAGCAGTTCTTC.